This T cell receptor (beta chain) was captured in a study of cytomegalovirus exposure and HLA in healthy donors. Repertoires were generated with immunoSEQ multiplex PCR, while TCRdb's copy carries only in-frame clones and drops some. The data show 200,000 to 300,000 clones, with about 90% seen just once and under 4% held by the top ten. The study's findings and limits: Cytomegalovirus-associated status was assigned to about 170 TCR beta chains. Diagnosis of cytomegalovirus status made by the classifier reportedly showed high specificity and sensitivity. Through in vitro validation, three CMV-associated chains were shown to be specific for CMV antigens.

The germline V gene encodes CDR1 MRHNA and CDR2 SNTAGT. The CDR3 length is 14 residues. The germline V and J ends were trimmed by 5 bases and 5 bases, with 15 bases remaining between them. On this clone itself: The antigen is undetermined.

The receptor was isolated from a woman in her 30s in good health and CMV-seronegative. The V and J genes are TRBV6-4 and TRBJ1-2; D possibly corresponds to TRBD1 (6 bases). Material for sequencing was PBMCs. CDR3 in DNA: TGTGCCAGCAGTAGGGACACCGCTGGGTATGGCTACACCTTC. The encoded protein is CASSRDTAGYGYTF.